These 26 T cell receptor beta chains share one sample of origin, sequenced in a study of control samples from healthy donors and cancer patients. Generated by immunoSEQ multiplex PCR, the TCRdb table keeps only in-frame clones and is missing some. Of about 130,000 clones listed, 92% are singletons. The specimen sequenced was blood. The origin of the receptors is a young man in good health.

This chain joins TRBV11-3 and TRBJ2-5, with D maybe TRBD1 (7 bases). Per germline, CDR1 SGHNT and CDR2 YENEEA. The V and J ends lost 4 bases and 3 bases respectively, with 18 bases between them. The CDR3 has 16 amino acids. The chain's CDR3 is CASSSSRGTAKETQYF. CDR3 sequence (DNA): TGTGCCAGCAGCTCGAGCCGCGGGACAGCCAAAGAGACCCAGTACTTC.

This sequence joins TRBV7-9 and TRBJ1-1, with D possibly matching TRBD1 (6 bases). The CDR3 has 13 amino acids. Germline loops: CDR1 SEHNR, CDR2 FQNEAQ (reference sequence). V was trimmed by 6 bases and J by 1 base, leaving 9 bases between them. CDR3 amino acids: CASRTRGNTEAFF. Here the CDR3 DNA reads TGTGCCAGCAGAACCAGGGGGAACACTGAAGCTTTCTTT.

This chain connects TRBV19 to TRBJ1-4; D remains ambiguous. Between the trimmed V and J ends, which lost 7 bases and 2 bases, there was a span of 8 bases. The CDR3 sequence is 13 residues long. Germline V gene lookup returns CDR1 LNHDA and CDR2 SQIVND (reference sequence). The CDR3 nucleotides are TGTGCCAGTAAACAACGCACTAATGAAAAACTGTTTTTT. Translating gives CASKQRTNEKLFF.

The CDR3 region is CASSPGGAPLKYF. CDR3 sequence (DNA): TGTGCCAGCAGCCCCGGGGGGGCCCCCCTTAAGTACTTC. The chain links TRBV7-2 to TRBJ2-5; 8 bases fit TRBD2. Germline CDR1 SGHTA, CDR2 FQGNSA. V gave up 5 bases and J gave up 12 bases; unmatched junction bases: 11. This CDR3 spans 13 amino acids.

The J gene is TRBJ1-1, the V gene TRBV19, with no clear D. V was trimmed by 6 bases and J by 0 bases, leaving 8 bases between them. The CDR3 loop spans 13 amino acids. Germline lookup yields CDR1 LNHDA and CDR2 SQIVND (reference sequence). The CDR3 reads CASSSKMNTEAFF. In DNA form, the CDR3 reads TGTGCCAGTAGCTCAAAAATGAACACTGAAGCTTTCTTT. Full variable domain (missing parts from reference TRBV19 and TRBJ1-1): DGGITQSPKYLFRKEGQNVTLSCEQNLNHDAMYWYRQDPGQGLRLIYYSQIVNDFQKGDIAEGYSVSREKKESFPLTVTSAQKNPTAFYLCASSSKMNTEAFFGQGTRLTVV.

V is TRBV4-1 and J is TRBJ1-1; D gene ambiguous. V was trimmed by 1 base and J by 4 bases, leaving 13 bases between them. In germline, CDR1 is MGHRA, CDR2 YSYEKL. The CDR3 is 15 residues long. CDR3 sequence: CASSQAPKGPTEAFF. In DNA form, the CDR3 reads TGCGCCAGCAGCCAAGCCCCCAAAGGCCCCACTGAAGCTTTCTTT.

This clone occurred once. CDR3 nucleotide sequence: TGTGCCACCGGACCCGTCCCCGGGGAGCTGTTTTTT. Translation: CATGPVPGELFF. The chain links TRBV19 to TRBJ2-2; no clear D gene. This CDR3 comprises 12 residues. The ends were cut back, 10 bases at V and 6 bases at J, with 12 bases in the middle. Looked up from germline, CDR1 is LNHDA and CDR2 is SQIVND (reference sequence). The whole variable domain, filled in from reference TRBV19 and TRBJ2-2, reads DGGITQSPKYLFRKEGQNVTLSCEQNLNHDAMYWYRQDPGQGLRLIYYSQIVNDFQKGDIAEGYSVSREKKESFPLTVTSAQKNPTAFYLCATGPVPGELFFGEGSRLTVL.

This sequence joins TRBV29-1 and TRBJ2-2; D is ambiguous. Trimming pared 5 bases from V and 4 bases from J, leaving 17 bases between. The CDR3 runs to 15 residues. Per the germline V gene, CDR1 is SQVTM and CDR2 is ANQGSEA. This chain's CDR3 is CSVLKIPPGTGELFF. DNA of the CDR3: TGCAGCGTTCTGAAGATTCCCCCGGGCACCGGGGAGCTGTTTTTT.

DNA for the CDR3: TGTGCCAGCAGAAGTAGGACTGAAGCTTTCTTT. Translated: CASRSRTEAFF. The V call is TRBV12-3 or TRBV12-4, the J call TRBJ1-1; D gene ambiguous. The CDR3 length is 11 residues. The V gene lost 6 bases and the J gene lost 5 bases, with 7 bases spanning the gap.

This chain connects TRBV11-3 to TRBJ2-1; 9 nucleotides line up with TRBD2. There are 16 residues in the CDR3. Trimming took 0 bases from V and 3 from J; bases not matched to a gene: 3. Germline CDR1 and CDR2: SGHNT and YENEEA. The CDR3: CASSLDSGGRYNEQFF. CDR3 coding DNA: TGTGCCAGCAGCTTAGATAGCGGGGGCCGCTACAATGAGCAGTTCTTC.

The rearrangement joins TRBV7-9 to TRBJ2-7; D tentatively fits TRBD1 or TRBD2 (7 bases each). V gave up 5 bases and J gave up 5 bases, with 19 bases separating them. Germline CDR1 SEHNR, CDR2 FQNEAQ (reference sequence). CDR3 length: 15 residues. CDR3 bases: TGTGCCAGCAGCCCTAAAGGGGGAGGGGGCAACGAGCAGTACTTC. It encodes CASSPKGGGGNEQYF.

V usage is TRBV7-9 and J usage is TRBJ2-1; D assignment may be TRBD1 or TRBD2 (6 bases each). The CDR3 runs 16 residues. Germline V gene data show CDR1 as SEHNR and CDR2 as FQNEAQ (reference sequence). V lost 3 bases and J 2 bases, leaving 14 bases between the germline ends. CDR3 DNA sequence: TGTGCCAGCAGCTTCCGTGGGGGGCCTACCTACAATGAGCAGTTCTTC. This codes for CASSFRGGPTYNEQFF.

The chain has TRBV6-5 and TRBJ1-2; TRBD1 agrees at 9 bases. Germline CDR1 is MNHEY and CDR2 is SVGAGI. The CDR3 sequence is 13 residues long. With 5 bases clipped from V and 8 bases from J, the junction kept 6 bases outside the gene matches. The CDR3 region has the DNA TGTGCCAGCAGTCCCCGGGACAGGGACGGCTACACCTTC. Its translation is CASSPRDRDGYTF.

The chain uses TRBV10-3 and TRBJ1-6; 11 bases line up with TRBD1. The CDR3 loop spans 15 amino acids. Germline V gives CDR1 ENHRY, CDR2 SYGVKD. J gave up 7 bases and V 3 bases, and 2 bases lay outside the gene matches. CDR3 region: CAISDRTGGNSPLHF. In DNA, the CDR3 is TGTGCCATCAGTGATAGGACAGGGGGCAATTCACCCCTCCACTTT.

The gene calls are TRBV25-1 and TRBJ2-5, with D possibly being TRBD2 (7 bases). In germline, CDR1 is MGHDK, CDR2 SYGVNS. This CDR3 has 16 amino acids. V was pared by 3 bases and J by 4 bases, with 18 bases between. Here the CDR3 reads CASSDFGGGHVETQYF. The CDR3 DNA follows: TGTGCCAGCAGTGACTTCGGCGGGGGACATGTAGAGACCCAGTACTTC.

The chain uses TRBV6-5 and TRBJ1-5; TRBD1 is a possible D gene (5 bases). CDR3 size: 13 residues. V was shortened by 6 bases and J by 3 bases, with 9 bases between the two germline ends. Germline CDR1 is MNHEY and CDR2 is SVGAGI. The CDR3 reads CASSLRANQPQHF. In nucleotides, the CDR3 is TGTGCCAGCAGCCTCAGGGCCAATCAGCCCCAGCATTTT.

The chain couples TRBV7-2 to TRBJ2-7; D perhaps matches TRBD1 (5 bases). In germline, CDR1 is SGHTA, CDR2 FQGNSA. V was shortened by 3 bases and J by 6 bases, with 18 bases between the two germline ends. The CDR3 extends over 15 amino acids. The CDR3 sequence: CASSFTGHSWIEQYF. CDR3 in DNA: TGTGCCAGCAGCTTCACAGGTCACTCTTGGATCGAGCAGTACTTC.

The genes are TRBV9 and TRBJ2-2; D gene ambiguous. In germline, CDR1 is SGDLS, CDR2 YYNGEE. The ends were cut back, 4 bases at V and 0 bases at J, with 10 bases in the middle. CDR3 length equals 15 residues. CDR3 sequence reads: CASSPPTTNTGELFF. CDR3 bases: TGTGCCAGCAGCCCCCCGACAACGAACACCGGGGAGCTGTTTTTT.

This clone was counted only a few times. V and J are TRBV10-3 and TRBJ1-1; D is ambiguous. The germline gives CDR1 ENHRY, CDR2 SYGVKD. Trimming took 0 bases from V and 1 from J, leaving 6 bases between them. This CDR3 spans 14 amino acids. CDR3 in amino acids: CAISESQENTEAFF. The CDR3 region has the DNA TGTGCCATCAGTGAGTCCCAGGAGAACACTGAAGCTTTCTTT.

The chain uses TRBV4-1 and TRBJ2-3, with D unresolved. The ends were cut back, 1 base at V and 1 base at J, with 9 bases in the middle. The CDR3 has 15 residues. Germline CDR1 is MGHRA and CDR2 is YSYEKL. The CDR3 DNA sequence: TGCGCCAGCAGCCAAGTCGGTCTCCGCACAGATACGCAGTATTTT. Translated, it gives CASSQVGLRTDTQYF.

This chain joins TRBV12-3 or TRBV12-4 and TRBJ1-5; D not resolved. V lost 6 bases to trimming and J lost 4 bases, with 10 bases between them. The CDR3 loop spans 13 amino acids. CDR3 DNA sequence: TGTGCCAGCAGCTTGGGAATTAATCAGCCCCAGCATTTT. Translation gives CASSLGINQPQHF.

The CDR3, as DNA: TGCGCCAGCAGCGGCCACCGGGATCGTTCCCTCGCAGATACGCAGTATTTT. This sequence encodes CASSGHRDRSLADTQYF. The V gene is TRBV4-1, the J gene TRBJ2-3; possible D gene TRBD2, 5 bases. With 5 bases removed from V and 4 bases from J, the gap between germline ends came to 22 bases. Per the germline V gene, CDR1 is MGHRA and CDR2 is YSYEKL. This CDR3 has 17 amino acids.

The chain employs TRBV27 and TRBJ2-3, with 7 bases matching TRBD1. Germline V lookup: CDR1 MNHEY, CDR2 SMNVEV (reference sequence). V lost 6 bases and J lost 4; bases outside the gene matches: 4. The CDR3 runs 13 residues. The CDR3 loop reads CASRTGAADTQYF. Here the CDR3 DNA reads TGTGCCAGCAGAACAGGGGCAGCAGATACGCAGTATTTT.

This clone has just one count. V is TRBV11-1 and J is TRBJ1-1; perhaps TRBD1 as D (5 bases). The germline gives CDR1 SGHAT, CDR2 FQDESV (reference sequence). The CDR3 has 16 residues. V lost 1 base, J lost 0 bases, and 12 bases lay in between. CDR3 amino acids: CASSLGGASMNTEAFF. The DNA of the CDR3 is TGTGCCAGCAGCTTAGGAGGGGCGAGCATGAACACTGAAGCTTTCTTT.

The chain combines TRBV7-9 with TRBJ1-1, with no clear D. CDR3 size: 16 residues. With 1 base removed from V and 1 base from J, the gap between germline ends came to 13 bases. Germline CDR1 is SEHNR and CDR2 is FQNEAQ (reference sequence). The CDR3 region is CASSLELFYGNTEAFF. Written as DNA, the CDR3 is TGTGCCAGCAGCTTAGAGCTATTTTACGGGAACACTGAAGCTTTCTTT.

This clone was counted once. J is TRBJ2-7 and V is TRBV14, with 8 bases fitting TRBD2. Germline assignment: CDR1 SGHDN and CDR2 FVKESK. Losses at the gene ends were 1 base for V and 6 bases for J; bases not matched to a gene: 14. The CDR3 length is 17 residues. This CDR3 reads CASSQVPGLGGRVEQYF. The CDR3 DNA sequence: TGTGCCAGCAGCCAAGTCCCGGGACTAGGAGGGCGCGTCGAGCAGTACTTC. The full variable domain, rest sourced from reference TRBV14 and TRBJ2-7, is EAGVTQFPSHSVIEKGQTVTLRCDPISGHDNLYWYRRVMGKEIKFLLHFVKESKQDESGMPNNRFLAERTGGTYSTLKVQPAELEDSGVYFCASSQVPGLGGRVEQYFGPGTRLTVT.